The 10 T cell receptor beta chains listed next were all sequenced from one sample in a study of cytomegalovirus exposure and HLA in healthy donors. PCR amplification relied on 60 Vbeta primers (plus 13 Jbeta primers). Produced via immunoSEQ multiplex PCR; TCRdb's table is partial and in-frame only. This sample has about 90,000 clones, with approximately 78% found just once. Sequencing was carried out using PBMCs. The receptors originated from a woman between 35 and 50 years old in good health and CMV-seropositive.

The genes are TRBV11-3 and TRBJ2-1; D gene unclear. This CDR3 region has 13 residues. CDR1 is SGHNT and CDR2 is YENEEA in the germline V gene. Between the trimmed V and J ends, which lost 0 bases and 10 bases, there was a span of 10 bases. CDR3 in DNA: TGTGCCAGCAGCTTAGAGGGCGCGTCAGAGCAGTTCTTC. Its protein is CASSLEGASEQFF.

In this sample, this clone turned up a few times. The chain employs TRBV5-4 and TRBJ1-4; D is undetermined. The germline V gene encodes CDR1 SGHNT and CDR2 YYREEE (reference sequence). The CDR3 is 15 amino acids. V lost 4 bases to trimming and J lost 0 bases, with 10 bases between them. Written as DNA, the CDR3 is TGTGCCAGCAGCGTCGACACTTCAACTAATGAAAAACTGTTTTTT. Protein sequence: CASSVDTSTNEKLFF.

The V call is TRBV11-2, the J call TRBJ1-3, with TRBD1 matching 8 bases. This CDR3 has 14 amino acids. Germline V gene data show CDR1 as SGHAT and CDR2 as FQNNGV. V was pared by 6 bases and J by 4 bases, with 5 bases of the junction left unmatched. The CDR3 region has the DNA TGTGCCAGCAGACTTACAGGGGGGGGAAACACCATATATTTT. This gives the protein CASRLTGGGNTIYF.

The rearrangement links TRBV19 to TRBJ1-1; D unclear. Germline CDR1 LNHDA, CDR2 SQIVND (reference sequence). The CDR3 length is 12 residues. The germline V and J ends were trimmed by 7 bases and 0 bases, with 6 bases remaining between them. The CDR3 DNA reads as TGTGCCAGTAAATTCTTGAACACTGAAGCTTTCTTT. It is translated as CASKFLNTEAFF.

The chain carries TRBV19 and TRBJ1-1; TRBD1 matches at 8 bases. Per the germline V gene, CDR1 is LNHDA and CDR2 is SQIVND (reference sequence). CDR3 length: 15 amino acids. Trimming took 8 bases from V and 5 from J; bases not matched to a gene: 13. CDR3 coding DNA: TGTGCCAGTGACAGGGGAGACAGAGTTCTGACTGAAGCTTTCTTT. Protein product: CASDRGDRVLTEAFF.

The V gene is TRBV4-3, the J gene TRBJ2-1; 10 nucleotides align to TRBD2. The CDR3 runs to 18 residues. Germline assignment: CDR1 LGHNA and CDR2 YSLEER. Trimming at V came to 0 bases and at J to 6 bases, leaving 11 bases not matched to a gene. CDR3 in amino acids: CASSQDGSWGLAFNEQFF. CDR3 bases: TGCGCCAGCAGCCAAGACGGGTCCTGGGGACTAGCGTTCAATGAGCAGTTCTTC.

Worth noting for this clone: This likely stems from a read error, as it lies one base from a far larger clone. This chain links TRBV4-3 with TRBJ2-7; 7 bases match TRBD1. CDR3 length equals 15 residues. Germline CDR1 LGHNA, CDR2 YSLEER. CDR3 nucleotide sequence: TGCGCCGGCAGCCAAGATAGGGACAGCTACTACGAGCAGTACTTC. It is translated as CAGSQDRDSYYEQYF.

The genes are TRBV9 and TRBJ2-3; the match to TRBD2 covers 13 bases. This CDR3 region has 20 residues. V dropped 1 base and J dropped 0; count of bases not matched to a gene: 11. Germline lookup yields CDR1 SGDLS and CDR2 YYNGEE. The CDR3 nucleotides are TGTGCCAGCAGCGTATTAGGGACAGGGACTAGCGGGGTTAGCACAGATACGCAGTATTTT. It codes for CASSVLGTGTSGVSTDTQYF.

J is TRBJ2-1 and V is TRBV4-3; tentative D call: TRBD2 (5 bases). CDR1 is LGHNA and CDR2 is YSLEER in the germline V gene. The CDR3 spans 14 residues. Between the trimmed V and J ends, which lost 1 base and 7 bases, there was a span of 11 bases. This chain's CDR3 is CASSQASGLNEQFF. The CDR3, as DNA: TGCGCCAGCAGCCAAGCCAGCGGATTGAATGAGCAGTTCTTC.

This clone occurred many times. The chain recombines TRBV13 with TRBJ1-5; 7 bases are shared with TRBD1. Germline lookup yields CDR1 PRHDT and CDR2 FYEKMQ (reference sequence). The CDR3 totals 16 residues. J gave up 2 bases and V 4 bases, and 8 bases lay outside the gene matches. The CDR3 bases are TGTGCCAGCAGCTACCGACAGGGAAGGGGCAATCAGCCCCAGCATTTT. Its translation is CASSYRQGRGNQPQHF.